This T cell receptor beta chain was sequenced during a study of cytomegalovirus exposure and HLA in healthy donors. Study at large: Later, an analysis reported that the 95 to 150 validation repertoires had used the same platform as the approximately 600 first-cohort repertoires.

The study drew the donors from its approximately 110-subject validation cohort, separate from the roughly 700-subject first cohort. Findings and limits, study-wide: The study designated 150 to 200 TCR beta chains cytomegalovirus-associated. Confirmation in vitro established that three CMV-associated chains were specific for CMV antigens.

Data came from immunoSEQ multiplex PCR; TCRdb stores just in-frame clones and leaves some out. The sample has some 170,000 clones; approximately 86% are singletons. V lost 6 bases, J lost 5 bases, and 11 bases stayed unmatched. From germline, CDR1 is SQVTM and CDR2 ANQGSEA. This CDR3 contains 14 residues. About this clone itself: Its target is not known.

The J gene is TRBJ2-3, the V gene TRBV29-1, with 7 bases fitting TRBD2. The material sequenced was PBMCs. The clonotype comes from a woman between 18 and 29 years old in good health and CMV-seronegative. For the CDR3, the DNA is TGCAGCGTGAGTGGGAGGGCCGGGGTAGATACGCAGTATTTT. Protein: CSVSGRAGVDTQYF.